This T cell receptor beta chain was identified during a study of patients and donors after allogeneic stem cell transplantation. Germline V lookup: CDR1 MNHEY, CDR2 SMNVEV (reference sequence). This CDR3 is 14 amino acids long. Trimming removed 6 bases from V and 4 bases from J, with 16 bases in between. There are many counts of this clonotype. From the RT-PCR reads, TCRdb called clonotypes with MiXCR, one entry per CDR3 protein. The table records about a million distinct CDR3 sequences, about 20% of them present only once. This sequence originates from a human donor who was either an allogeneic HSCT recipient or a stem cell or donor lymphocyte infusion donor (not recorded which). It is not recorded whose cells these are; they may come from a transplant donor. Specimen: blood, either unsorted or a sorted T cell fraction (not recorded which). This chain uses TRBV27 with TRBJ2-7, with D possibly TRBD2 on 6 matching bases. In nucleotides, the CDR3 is TGTGCCAGCAGGGCGCGGGGCGTCAAGTACGAGCAGTACTTC. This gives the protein CASRARGVKYEQYF.